The 23 T cell receptor beta chains below were found in one sample sequenced in a study of OX40 agonist ivuxolimab in advanced cancers. Preparation of the library involved the immunoSEQ multiplex PCR assay. The clones in this table, taken by TCRdb from immuneACCESS, are in-frame only. Not every clone is retained; where verified, under half of the shortfall comes from an unresolved V gene, and the cause of the rest is unknown. The sample profile shows about 24,000 clones; roughly 80% of them were found once. Clones ranked in the top ten supply about 1.5% of the sample. The sequencing here drew on CD4+ or CD8+ T cells sorted from blood, taken in a trial of the OX40 agonist ivuxolimab. These receptors came from an adult with an advanced solid tumor such as melanoma, head and neck, liver or kidney cancer.

This CDR3 is CASSEALNGYTF. As DNA, the CDR3 is TGTGCCAGCAGTGAAGCGCTAAATGGCTACACCTTC. V gene TRBV6-1 combines with J gene TRBJ1-2; D uncertain. The CDR3 spans 12 residues. Trimming left V 0 bases short and J 6 bases short, with 5 bases between. Germline V gene sequence: CDR1 MNHNS, CDR2 SASEGT.

The chain recombines TRBV5-1 with TRBJ2-1; unclear D gene. With 5 bases removed from V and 6 bases from J, the gap between germline ends came to 12 bases. The CDR3 is 13 residues long. Germline V lookup: CDR1 SGHRS, CDR2 YFSETQ. The CDR3 DNA reads as TGCGCCAGCAGTTTACACGAAGGCAATGAGCAGTTCTTC. Residues: CASSLHEGNEQFF.

V and J are TRBV30 and TRBJ1-3; D unclear. There are 14 residues in the CDR3. Germline CDR1 GTSNPN, CDR2 SVGIG (reference sequence). V lost 5 bases to trimming and J lost 0 bases, with 11 bases between them. Written as DNA, the CDR3 is TGTGCCTGGGATATTAGAGGCTCTGGAAACACCATATATTTT. It codes for CAWDIRGSGNTIYF. The full variable domain, in which reference TRBV30 and TRBJ1-3 provide the parts outside the CDR3, is SQTIHQWPATLVQPVGSPLSLECTVEGTSNPNLYWYRQAAGRGLQLLFYSVGIGQISSEVPQNLSASRPQDRQFILSSKKLLLSDSGFYLCAWDIRGSGNTIYFGEGSWLTVV.

This CDR3 is CASSFGGYTQYF. CDR3 nucleotide sequence: TGTGCCAGCAGTTTTGGGGGGTATACGCAGTATTTT. V gene TRBV28 combines with J gene TRBJ2-3; a possible D gene is TRBD2 (6 bases). CDR1 MDHEN and CDR2 SYDVKM come from the germline V gene. Trimming pared 3 bases from V and 7 bases from J, leaving 8 bases between. The CDR3 runs 12 residues.

This chain connects TRBV28 to TRBJ2-7; 10 bases map to TRBD1. The V gene's germline CDR1 is MDHEN and CDR2 SYDVKM. Losses at the gene ends were 10 bases for V and 6 bases for J; bases not matched to a gene: 12. This CDR3 has 14 amino acids. This CDR3 reads CATMGWDRGFEQYF. CDR3 DNA sequence: TGTGCCACCATGGGATGGGACAGGGGTTTCGAGCAGTACTTC.

The rearrangement uses TRBV30 and TRBJ2-3, with 16 nucleotides matching TRBD2. CDR3 length: 17 amino acids. CDR1 GTSNPN and CDR2 SVGIG come from the germline V gene (reference sequence). V lost 2 bases, J lost 6 bases, and 8 bases stayed unmatched. CDR3 sequence reads: CAWSMGLAGGSGDTQYF. As DNA, the CDR3 is TGTGCCTGGAGTATGGGACTAGCGGGAGGGTCAGGGGATACGCAGTATTTT.

The chain links TRBV2 to TRBJ1-5; possibly TRBD1 for D (5 bases). Germline CDR1 is SNHLY and CDR2 is FYNNEI. V lost 8 bases and J lost 6, with 20 bases in between. The CDR3 totals 15 residues. CDR3 residues: CASSHPLGGTQPQHF. The CDR3 nucleotides read TGTGCCAGCTCTCACCCACTGGGGGGGACTCAGCCCCAGCATTTT. Looking up the rest from reference TRBV2 and TRBJ1-5 gives the full variable domain: EPEVTQTPSHQVTQMGQEVILRCVPISNHLYFYWYRQILGQKVEFLVSFYNNEISEKSEIFDDQFSVERPDGSNFTLKIRSTKLEDSAMYFCASSHPLGGTQPQHFGDGTRLSIL.

This chain connects TRBV6-5 to TRBJ1-2, with unresolved D. Germline values: CDR1 MNHEY, CDR2 SVGAGI. Trimming pared 2 bases from V and 4 bases from J, leaving 11 bases between. The CDR3 has 14 residues. The CDR3 DNA is TGTGCCAGCAGTTACAGGGAGAGGTCCTATGGCTACACCTTC. It specifies CASSYRERSYGYTF.

The chain employs TRBV29-1 and TRBJ2-1; D is ambiguous. Germline lookup yields CDR1 SQVTM and CDR2 ANQGSEA. The CDR3 has 13 amino acids. The V and J ends lost 5 bases and 6 bases respectively, with 14 bases between them. The CDR3 nucleotides read TGCAGCGTTTTGACCCAAACCTTCAATGAGCAGTTCTTC. This translates into CSVLTQTFNEQFF.

This chain connects TRBV10-3 to TRBJ1-2, with 7 bases lining up with TRBD1. CDR3 length equals 13 residues. The V and J ends lost 3 bases and 10 bases, in that order; junction bases with no gene match: 8. Germline values: CDR1 ENHRY, CDR2 SYGVKD. The CDR3 DNA is TGTGCCATCAGTGACTCTTTGGACAGGACCTACACCTTC. This gives the protein CAISDSLDRTYTF.

The CDR3 DNA follows: TGCGCCAGCAGCCACAAGGGTCCCCCTGGGGAGCTGTTTTTT. Residues: CASSHKGPPGELFF. The chain recombines TRBV4-1 with TRBJ2-2; D remains ambiguous. Germline assignment: CDR1 MGHRA and CDR2 YSYEKL. V lost 3 bases to trimming and J lost 8 bases, with 13 bases between them. CDR3 length: 14 residues.

The chain links TRBV10-3 to TRBJ2-7; D gene uncertain. The germline V gene encodes CDR1 ENHRY and CDR2 SYGVKD. CDR3 length equals 12 residues. Trimming cost V 6 bases and J 3 bases, with 9 bases left between them. The CDR3 coding sequence is TGTGCCATCAGAGGCCAAAACTACGAGCAGTACTTC. This encodes CAIRGQNYEQYF.

This clone was seen a single time. The genes are TRBV6-6 and TRBJ1-5; D is ambiguous. Germline CDR1 reads MNHNY; CDR2 reads SVGAGI (reference sequence). Trimming removed 0 bases from V and 5 bases from J, with 11 bases in between. This CDR3 region has 15 residues. The chain's CDR3 is CASSYSTLQDQPQHF. In DNA, the CDR3 is TGTGCCAGCAGTTACTCGACACTCCAAGATCAGCCCCAGCATTTT.

The chain uses TRBV7-2 and TRBJ2-3, with D perhaps TRBD2 (6 bases). CDR3 length equals 14 residues. Germline values: CDR1 SGHTA, CDR2 FQGNSA. V lost 6 bases and J 2 bases, leaving 12 bases between the germline ends. The CDR3 loop reads CASRRGLATDTQYF. The CDR3 region has the DNA TGTGCCAGCAGGCGGGGCCTAGCCACAGATACGCAGTATTTT.

This chain connects TRBV7-2 to TRBJ2-1; 7 nucleotides match TRBD2. Germline trimming cut 3 bases from V and 5 bases from J; bases unmatched to any gene: 4. The CDR3 spans 14 residues. Germline V gene sequence: CDR1 SGHTA, CDR2 FQGNSA. CDR3: CASSFGLGDNEQFF. Written as DNA, the CDR3 is TGTGCCAGCAGCTTTGGACTAGGGGACAATGAGCAGTTCTTC.

This sequence joins TRBV30 and TRBJ1-2; TRBD1 aligns across 7 bases. With V trimmed by 7 bases and J by 2 bases, 16 bases remained unmatched. The CDR3 is 16 residues long. CDR1 and CDR2 from the germline V gene are GTSNPN and SVGIG (reference sequence). Here the CDR3 reads CALYRDRFKGNYGYTF. The DNA of the CDR3 is TGTGCCTTGTACCGGGACAGATTCAAAGGGAACTATGGCTACACCTTC.

A single count supports this clone. The chain uses TRBV5-1 and TRBJ1-4, with 8 bases fitting TRBD1. The CDR3 has 18 amino acids. CDR1 is SGHRS, CDR2 YFSETQ, per germline. J gave up 2 bases and V 1 base, and 10 bases lay outside the gene matches. CDR3 nucleotide sequence: TGCGCCAGCAGCTTGAAACGGACAGGGCAAACGACTAATGAAAAACTGTTTTTT. As protein: CASSLKRTGQTTNEKLFF.

V and J are TRBV10-3 and TRBJ2-1, with a weak D call TRBD2 (5 bases). V gave up 7 bases and J gave up 1 base, with 11 bases separating them. Germline assignment: CDR1 ENHRY and CDR2 SYGVKD. This CDR3 has 14 residues. In nucleotides, the CDR3 is TGTGCCATCAAAGCGGCAGCTTCCTACAATGAGCAGTTCTTC. It specifies CAIKAAASYNEQFF.

The gene calls are TRBV19 and TRBJ2-3; 14 nucleotides line up with TRBD2. The ends lost 4 bases at V and 6 bases at J; junction bases unmatched: 9. Germline lookup yields CDR1 LNHDA and CDR2 SQIVND (reference sequence). The CDR3 spans 17 residues. Here the CDR3 DNA reads TGTGCCAGTAGTACCCTTTCCGGGACTAGCGGGAGTGATACGCAGTATTTT. Encoded protein: CASSTLSGTSGSDTQYF.

Concerning this clone: Other DNA sequences in the same sample also yield this CDR3. The V gene is TRBV5-1, the J gene TRBJ1-3; D is undetermined. V was shortened by 1 base and J by 4 bases, with 9 bases between the two germline ends. There are 14 residues in the CDR3. Germline CDR1 SGHRS, CDR2 YFSETQ. The CDR3 DNA sequence: TGCGCCAGCAGCTTGCCTTCCAAAGGAAACACCATATATTTT. This encodes CASSLPSKGNTIYF.

The CDR3 DNA follows: TGTGCCAGCAGCTTCCTAGGGACAGGGCGGGGTATGGGCTACACCTTC. Its translation is CASSFLGTGRGMGYTF. J is TRBJ1-2 and V is TRBV7-2, with 9 bases fitting TRBD1. CDR1 is SGHTA and CDR2 is FQGNSA in the germline V gene. Germline trimming cut 3 bases from V and 8 bases from J; bases unmatched to any gene: 13. This CDR3 region has 16 residues.

This CDR3 is CASSPGRGLGYGYTF. CDR3 DNA sequence: TGTGCCAGTAGCCCGGGGCGCGGGCTCGGCTATGGCTACACCTTC. The chain has TRBV19 and TRBJ1-2; D is perhaps TRBD1 (5 bases). The CDR3 sequence is 15 residues long. Trimming pared 6 bases from V and 4 bases from J, leaving 18 bases between. Germline V gene lookup returns CDR1 LNHDA and CDR2 SQIVND (reference sequence).

The J gene is TRBJ1-2, the V gene TRBV6-5; D possibly corresponds to TRBD1 (6 bases). The CDR3 contains 15 residues. The germline V gene has CDR1 MNHEY and CDR2 SVGAGI. With 0 bases removed from V and 2 bases from J, the gap between germline ends came to 10 bases. The CDR3 nucleotides are TGTGCCAGCAGTTACTCGGCGGGGACAAACTATGGCTACACCTTC. It codes for CASSYSAGTNYGYTF.